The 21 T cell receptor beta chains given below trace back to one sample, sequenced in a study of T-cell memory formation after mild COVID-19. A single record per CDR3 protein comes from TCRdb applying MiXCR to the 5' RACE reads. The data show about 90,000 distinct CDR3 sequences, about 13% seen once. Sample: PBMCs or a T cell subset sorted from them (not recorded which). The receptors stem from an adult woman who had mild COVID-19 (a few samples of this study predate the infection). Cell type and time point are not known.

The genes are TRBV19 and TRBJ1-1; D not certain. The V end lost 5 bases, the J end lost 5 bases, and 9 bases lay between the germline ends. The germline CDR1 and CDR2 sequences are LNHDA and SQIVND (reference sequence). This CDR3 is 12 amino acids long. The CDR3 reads CASSEGETEAFF. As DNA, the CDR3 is TGTGCCAGTAGTGAGGGTGAGACTGAAGCTTTCTTT.

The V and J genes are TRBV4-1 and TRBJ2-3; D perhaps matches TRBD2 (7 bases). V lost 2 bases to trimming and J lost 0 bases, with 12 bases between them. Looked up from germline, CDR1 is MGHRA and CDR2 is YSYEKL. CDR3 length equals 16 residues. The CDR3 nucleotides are TGCGCCAGCAGCCAATCGGGGGGCCCGAGCACAGATACGCAGTATTTT. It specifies CASSQSGGPSTDTQYF.

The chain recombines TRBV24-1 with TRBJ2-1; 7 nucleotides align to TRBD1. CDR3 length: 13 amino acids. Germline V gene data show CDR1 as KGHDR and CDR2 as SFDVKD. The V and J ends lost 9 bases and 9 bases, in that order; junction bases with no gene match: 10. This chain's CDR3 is CATGTGEKGEQFF. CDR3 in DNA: TGTGCCACCGGAACAGGGGAGAAGGGTGAGCAGTTCTTC.

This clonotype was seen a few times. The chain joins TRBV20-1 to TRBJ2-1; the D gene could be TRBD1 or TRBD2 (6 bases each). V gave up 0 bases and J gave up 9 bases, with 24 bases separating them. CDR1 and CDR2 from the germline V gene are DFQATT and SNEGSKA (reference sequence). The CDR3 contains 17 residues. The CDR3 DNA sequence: TGCAGTGCTAGAGATAATAGAGGGGGGACCGCAATCCGTGAGCAGTTCTTC. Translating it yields CSARDNRGGTAIREQFF.

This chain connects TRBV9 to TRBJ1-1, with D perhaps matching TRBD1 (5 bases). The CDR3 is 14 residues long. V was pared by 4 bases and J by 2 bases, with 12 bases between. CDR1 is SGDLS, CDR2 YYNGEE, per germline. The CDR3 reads CASSPRGFNTEAFF. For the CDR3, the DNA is TGTGCCAGCAGCCCTAGGGGCTTCAACACTGAAGCTTTCTTT.

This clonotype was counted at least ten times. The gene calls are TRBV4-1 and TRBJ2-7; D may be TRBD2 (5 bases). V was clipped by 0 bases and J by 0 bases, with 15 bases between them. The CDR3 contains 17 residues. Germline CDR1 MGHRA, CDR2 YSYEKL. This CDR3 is CASSQDDQGSPSYEQYF. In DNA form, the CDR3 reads TGCGCCAGCAGCCAAGATGACCAAGGGAGCCCCTCCTACGAGCAGTACTTC.

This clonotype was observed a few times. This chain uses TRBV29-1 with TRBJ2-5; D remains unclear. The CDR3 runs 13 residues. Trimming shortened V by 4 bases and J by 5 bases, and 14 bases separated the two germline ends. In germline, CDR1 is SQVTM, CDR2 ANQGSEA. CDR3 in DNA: TGCAGCGTTGGCCTGGACCCAGCGGAGACCCAGTACTTC. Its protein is CSVGLDPAETQYF.

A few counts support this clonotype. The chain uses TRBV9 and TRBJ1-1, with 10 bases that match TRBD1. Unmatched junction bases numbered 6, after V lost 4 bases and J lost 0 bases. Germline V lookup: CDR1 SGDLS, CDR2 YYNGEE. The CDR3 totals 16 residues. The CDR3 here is CASSPGQGVMNTEAFF. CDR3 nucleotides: TGTGCCAGCAGCCCAGGACAGGGGGTTATGAACACTGAAGCTTTCTTT.

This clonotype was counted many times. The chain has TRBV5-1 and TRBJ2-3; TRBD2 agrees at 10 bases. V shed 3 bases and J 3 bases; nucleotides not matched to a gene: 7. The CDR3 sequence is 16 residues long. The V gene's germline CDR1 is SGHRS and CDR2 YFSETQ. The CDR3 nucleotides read TGCGCCAGCAGCTCCCGAGCGGGGGGGGCGACAGATACGCAGTATTTT. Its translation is CASSSRAGGATDTQYF. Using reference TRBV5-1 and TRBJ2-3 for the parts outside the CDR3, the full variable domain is KAGVTQTPRYLIKTRGQQVTLSCSPISGHRSVSWYQQTPGQGLQFLFEYFSETQRNKGNFPGRFSGRQFSNSRSEMNVSTLELGDSALYLCASSSRAGGATDTQYFGPGTRLTVL.

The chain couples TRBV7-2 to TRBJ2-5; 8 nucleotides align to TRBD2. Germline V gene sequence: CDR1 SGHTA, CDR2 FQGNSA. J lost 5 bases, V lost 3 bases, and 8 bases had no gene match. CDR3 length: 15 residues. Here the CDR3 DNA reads TGTGCCAGCAGCTTGGACCCCGCGGGAGGCGAGACCCAGTACTTC. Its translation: CASSLDPAGGETQYF.

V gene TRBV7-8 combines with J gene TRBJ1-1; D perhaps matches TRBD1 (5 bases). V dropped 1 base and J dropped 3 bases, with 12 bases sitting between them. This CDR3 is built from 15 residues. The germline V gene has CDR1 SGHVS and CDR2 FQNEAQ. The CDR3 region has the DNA TGTGCCAGCAGCTTAGTGGGGCGCGGATACACTGAAGCTTTCTTT. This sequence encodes CASSLVGRGYTEAFF.

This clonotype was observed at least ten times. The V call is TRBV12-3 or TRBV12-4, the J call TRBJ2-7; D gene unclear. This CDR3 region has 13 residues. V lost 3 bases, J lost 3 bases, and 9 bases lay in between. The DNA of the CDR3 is TGTGCCAGCAGTTTCGAGCCATACTACGAGCAGTACTTC. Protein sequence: CASSFEPYYEQYF.

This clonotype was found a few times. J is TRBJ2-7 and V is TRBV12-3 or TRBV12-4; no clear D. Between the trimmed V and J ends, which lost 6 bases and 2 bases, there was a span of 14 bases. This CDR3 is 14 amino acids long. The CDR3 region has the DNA TGTGCCAGCAGCCCGGACCTCTCGCCCTACGAGCAGTACTTC. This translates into CASSPDLSPYEQYF.

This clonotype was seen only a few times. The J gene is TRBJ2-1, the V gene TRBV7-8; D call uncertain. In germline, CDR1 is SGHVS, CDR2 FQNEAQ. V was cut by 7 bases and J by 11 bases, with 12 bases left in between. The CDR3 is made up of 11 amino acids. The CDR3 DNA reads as TGTGCCAGCATCTATGGTACTCAGCAGTTCTTC. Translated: CASIYGTQQFF.

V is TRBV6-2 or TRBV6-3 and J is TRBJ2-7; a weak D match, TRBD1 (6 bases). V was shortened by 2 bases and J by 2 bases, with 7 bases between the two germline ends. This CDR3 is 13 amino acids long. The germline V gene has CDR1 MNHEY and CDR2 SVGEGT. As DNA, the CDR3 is TGTGCCAGCAGTTACGGGGGCCCCTACGAGCAGTACTTC. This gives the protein CASSYGGPYEQYF.

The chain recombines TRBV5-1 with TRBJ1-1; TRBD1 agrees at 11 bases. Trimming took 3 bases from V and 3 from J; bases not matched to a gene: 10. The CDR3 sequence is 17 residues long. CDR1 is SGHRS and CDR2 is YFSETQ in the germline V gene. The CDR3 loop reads CASSSGTGGRADTEAFF. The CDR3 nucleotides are TGCGCCAGCAGCTCCGGGACAGGGGGGCGCGCGGACACTGAAGCTTTCTTT.

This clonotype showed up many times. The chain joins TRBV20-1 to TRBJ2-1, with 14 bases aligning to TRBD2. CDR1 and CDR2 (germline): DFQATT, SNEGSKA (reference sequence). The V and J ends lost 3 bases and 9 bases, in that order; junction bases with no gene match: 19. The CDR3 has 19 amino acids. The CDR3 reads CSARSDGTSGSVRSSEQFF. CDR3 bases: TGCAGTGCTAGGTCTGATGGGACTAGCGGGAGTGTTCGGTCGAGTGAGCAGTTCTTC.

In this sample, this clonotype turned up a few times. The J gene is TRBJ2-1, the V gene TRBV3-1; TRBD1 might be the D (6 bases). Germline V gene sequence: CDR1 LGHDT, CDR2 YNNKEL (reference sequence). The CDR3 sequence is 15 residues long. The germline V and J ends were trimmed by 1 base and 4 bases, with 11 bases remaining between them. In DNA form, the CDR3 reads TGTGCCAGCAGCCAAGGGACAGTCATATACAATGAGCAGTTCTTC. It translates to CASSQGTVIYNEQFF.

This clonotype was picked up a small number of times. The DNA of the CDR3 is TGCGCCAGCAGCCAAGACAGGTTTGGGGGGAACACTGAAGCTTTCTTT. Translation: CASSQDRFGGNTEAFF. The genes are TRBV4-3 and TRBJ1-1; tentatively, D is TRBD1 (5 bases). From germline, CDR1 is LGHNA and CDR2 YSLEER. This CDR3 spans 16 amino acids. V shed 0 bases and J shed 1 base, with 12 bases lying between them.

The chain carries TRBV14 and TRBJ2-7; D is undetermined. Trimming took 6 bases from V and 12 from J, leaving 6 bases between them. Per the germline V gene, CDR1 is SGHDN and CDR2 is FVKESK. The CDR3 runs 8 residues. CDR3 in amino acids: CASREWYF. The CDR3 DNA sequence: TGTGCCAGCAGGGAATGGTACTTC.

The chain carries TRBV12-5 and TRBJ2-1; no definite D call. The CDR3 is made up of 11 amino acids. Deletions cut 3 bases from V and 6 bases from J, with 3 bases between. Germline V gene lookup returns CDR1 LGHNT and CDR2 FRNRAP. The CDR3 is CASGLGNEQFF. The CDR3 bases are TGTGCTAGTGGTTTAGGCAATGAGCAGTTCTTC.